Each of the 24 T cell receptor beta chains below was sequenced from the same sample in a study of identical twins. TCRdb independently ran MiXCR on the 5' RACE reads; one entry per CDR3 protein. Seen here are hundreds of thousands of distinct CDR3 sequences, about 8.9% observed once, and the top ten hold approximately 2%. This sample also belongs to another study, concerning yellow fever vaccine responses in identical twins.

The sequencing sample was made of memory (CD45RO+) T cells sorted from blood. These receptors all stem from a woman aged 18-29 years in good health.

This clonotype has ten or more counts. This sequence joins TRBV20-1 and TRBJ2-7, with 8 bases that match TRBD2. V shed 2 bases, J shed 3 bases, and the junction held 6 bases outside the gene matches. CDR1 is DFQATT and CDR2 is SNEGSKA in the germline V gene (reference sequence). The CDR3 contains 14 residues. The CDR3 DNA is TGCAGTGCTAGATCGGGGACTAGGGGCTACGAGCAGTACTTC. It translates to CSARSGTRGYEQYF.

A few counts support this clonotype. The V call is TRBV5-5, the J call TRBJ2-2, with 13 bases that match TRBD2. The CDR3 loop spans 17 amino acids. Losses at the gene ends were 4 bases for V and 7 bases for J; bases not matched to a gene: 10. Germline loops: CDR1 SGHKS, CDR2 YYEKEE (reference sequence). CDR3 DNA sequence: TGTGCCAGCAGCCCCGGGACTAGCGGGATTGTAATCGGGGAGCTGTTTTTT. Its protein product is CASSPGTSGIVIGELFF.

The chain carries TRBV7-3 and TRBJ2-3; TRBD2 agrees at 12 bases. V was clipped by 5 bases and J by 4 bases; unmatched bases: 16. The CDR3 is 19 residues long. Germline loops: CDR1 SGHTA, CDR2 FQGTGA. CDR3 coding DNA: TGTGCCAGCAGCCCCCGCTCCGGGACTAGCGGGTATGGGGCAGATACGCAGTATTTT. This sequence encodes CASSPRSGTSGYGADTQYF.

This clonotype was detected ten times or more. This chain uses TRBV7-2 with TRBJ2-1; D unclear. CDR1 and CDR2 (germline): SGHTA, FQGNSA. V was trimmed by 1 base and J by 9 bases, leaving 7 bases between them. The CDR3 has 12 amino acids. Here the CDR3 DNA reads TGTGCCAGCAGCTTAGTGATGGGTGAGCAGTTCTTC. This codes for CASSLVMGEQFF.

The CDR3 nucleotides read TGCAGTGCCGCTAGTAGCTCCTATAATTCACCCCTCCACTTT. Protein: CSAASSSYNSPLHF. The chain is built from TRBV20-1 and TRBJ1-6; no clear D gene. The V end was cut by 6 bases, the J end by 0 bases, with 9 bases between. In germline, CDR1 is DFQATT, CDR2 SNEGSKA (reference sequence). The CDR3 loop spans 14 amino acids.

This clonotype was recorded at least ten times. The rearrangement links TRBV18 to TRBJ2-7, with D possibly TRBD1 on 7 matching bases. Germline loops: CDR1 KGHSH, CDR2 LQKENI. Deletions cut 4 bases from V and 2 bases from J, with 18 bases between. The CDR3 runs 16 residues. CDR3 region: CASSQARQGGTYEQYF. The CDR3, as DNA: TGTGCCAGCTCACAAGCTAGACAGGGAGGAACCTACGAGCAGTACTTC.

This clonotype appeared many times. The CDR3 region has the DNA TGTGCCAGCAGGGGCTCCGGGACAGGTCGATTTACGCAGTATTTT. Translating gives CASRGSGTGRFTQYF. The V gene is TRBV6-1, the J gene TRBJ2-3, with 8 bases identical to TRBD1. The V segment lost 6 bases and the J segment 8 bases; nucleotides outside the gene matches: 13. Germline V gene sequence: CDR1 MNHNS, CDR2 SASEGT. CDR3 length: 15 amino acids.

The CDR3 bases are TGTGCCAGCAGCCAAGGACTAGCGGGAGAGAGGTACTTC. Translation gives CASSQGLAGERYF. V gene TRBV14 combines with J gene TRBJ2-7; 12 bases are shared with TRBD2. CDR1 is SGHDN, CDR2 FVKESK, per germline. This CDR3 contains 13 residues. J was trimmed by 12 bases and V by 1 base; bases with no gene match: 4.

The chain combines TRBV3-1 with TRBJ2-7; perhaps TRBD2 as D (5 bases). Germline lookup yields CDR1 LGHDT and CDR2 YNNKEL (reference sequence). The CDR3 spans 14 residues. V lost 4 bases and J 7 bases, leaving 17 bases between the germline ends. The CDR3 loop is CASSPPQTGWEQYF. The CDR3 DNA follows: TGTGCCAGCAGCCCTCCCCAGACGGGATGGGAGCAGTACTTC.

The chain is built from TRBV7-6 and TRBJ1-6; TRBD1 is a possible D gene (5 bases). This CDR3 spans 16 amino acids. The V end lost 6 bases, the J end lost 3 bases, and 15 bases lay between the germline ends. Germline CDR1 reads SGHVS; CDR2 reads FNYEAQ. CDR3 sequence reads: CASRLDSEVYNSPLHF. The DNA of the CDR3 is TGTGCCAGCAGACTCGACAGCGAAGTCTATAATTCACCCCTCCACTTT.

The table lists this clonotype with many counts. This sequence joins TRBV20-1 and TRBJ2-1, with 10 bases that match TRBD2. Germline assignment: CDR1 DFQATT and CDR2 SNEGSKA (reference sequence). The CDR3 spans 14 residues. The trim removed 4 bases at V and 3 bases at J, leaving 3 bases unmatched. The CDR3 protein is CSAKLAGNYNEQFF. CDR3 in DNA: TGCAGTGCTAAACTAGCGGGGAACTACAATGAGCAGTTCTTC.

This clonotype was counted at least ten times. The chain carries TRBV6-2 or TRBV6-3 and TRBJ2-7; D is unresolved. Looked up from germline, CDR1 is MNHEY and CDR2 is SVGEGT. The CDR3 spans 11 residues. V was clipped by 5 bases and J by 4 bases, with 6 bases between them. CDR3 loop: CASSDEYEQYV. The CDR3 DNA follows: TGTGCCAGCAGTGATGAATACGAGCAGTACGTC.

This clonotype was recorded a few times. V is TRBV6-5 and J is TRBJ2-3, with 14 positions matching TRBD2. The CDR3 covers 17 residues. Looked up from germline, CDR1 is MNHEY and CDR2 is SVGAGI. Trimming took 2 bases from V and 3 from J; bases not matched to a gene: 4. The CDR3, as DNA: TGTGCCAGCAGTTACGCGGGACTAGCGGGAGTGACAGATACGCAGTATTTT. Encoded protein: CASSYAGLAGVTDTQYF.

A few counts support this clonotype. The chain couples TRBV27 to TRBJ2-1; perhaps TRBD2 as D (6 bases). Trimming cost V 6 bases and J 3 bases, with 12 bases left between them. The CDR3 contains 14 residues. Germline lookup yields CDR1 MNHEY and CDR2 SMNVEV (reference sequence). CDR3 residues: CASRTGVLYNEQFF. The CDR3 DNA follows: TGTGCCAGCAGGACGGGAGTCCTCTACAATGAGCAGTTCTTC.

The chain joins TRBV3-1 to TRBJ1-3; D remains unclear. The CDR3 length is 14 residues. Germline-derived CDR1 and CDR2 are LGHDT and YNNKEL (reference sequence). V gave up 1 base and J gave up 1 base, with 5 bases separating them. CDR3 amino acids: CASSQGESGNTIYF. The CDR3 DNA sequence: TGTGCCAGCAGCCAAGGGGAATCTGGAAACACCATATATTTT.

The V and J genes are TRBV5-1 and TRBJ2-7; 7 positions match TRBD2. This CDR3 is built from 16 residues. V gave up 4 bases and J gave up 5 bases; unmatched junction bases: 15. Germline CDR1 and CDR2: SGHRS and YFSETQ. CDR3 coding DNA: TGCGCCAGCAGCCAGAACAGCGGGACGATGGTTCACGAGCAGTACTTC. Translated: CASSQNSGTMVHEQYF.

The V and J genes are TRBV5-5 and TRBJ2-6; 7 bases map to TRBD1. The germline gives CDR1 SGHKS, CDR2 YYEKEE (reference sequence). There are 16 residues in the CDR3. J lost 2 bases, V lost 4 bases, and 6 bases had no gene match. The CDR3 sequence: CASSRTTGAGANVLTF. The CDR3 region has the DNA TGTGCCAGCAGCCGGACAACAGGGGCTGGGGCCAACGTCCTGACTTTC.

This clonotype was seen a handful of times. The V call is TRBV6-1, the J call TRBJ2-7; 7 positions match TRBD1. This CDR3 has 15 residues. The germline V gene encodes CDR1 MNHNS and CDR2 SASEGT. Germline trimming cut 5 bases from V and 3 bases from J; bases unmatched to any gene: 10. The CDR3 sequence: CASSRQGADLYEQYV. DNA of the CDR3: TGTGCCAGCAGTCGACAGGGCGCAGACCTCTACGAGCAGTACGTC.

This clonotype was seen only a few times. This sequence joins TRBV29-1 and TRBJ2-1, with D perhaps matching TRBD1 or TRBD2 (5 bases each). Trimming cost V 4 bases and J 0 bases, with 13 bases left between them. From germline, CDR1 is SQVTM and CDR2 ANQGSEA. The length of the CDR3 is 15 residues. In nucleotides, the CDR3 is TGCAGCGTTGGGGGGACGCCGAGCTCCTACAATGAGCAGTTCTTC. Translated: CSVGGTPSSYNEQFF.

This clonotype was seen ten or more times. The V gene is TRBV6-1, the J gene TRBJ2-5; D gene unclear. This CDR3 contains 15 residues. The germline gives CDR1 MNHNS, CDR2 SASEGT. V lost 2 bases, J lost 4 bases, and 14 bases lay in between. The CDR3 nucleotides are TGTGCCAGCAGTGAATTCAGAGTTCCCGCAGAGACCCAGTACTTC. It codes for CASSEFRVPAETQYF.

This clonotype was observed many times. This chain joins TRBV7-9 and TRBJ2-7; perhaps D is TRBD1 or TRBD2 (7 bases each). From germline, CDR1 is SEHNR and CDR2 FQNEAQ (reference sequence). The V and J ends lost 5 bases and 1 base respectively, with 12 bases between them. CDR3 size: 14 residues. This CDR3 reads CASSRQGGSYEQYF. CDR3 bases: TGTGCCAGCAGCCGACAGGGAGGGTCCTACGAGCAGTACTTC.

This clonotype was seen at least ten times. The chain carries TRBV9 and TRBJ1-1; no clear D gene. Trimming stripped 0 bases from V and 1 base from J, with 10 bases between. Germline V gene data show CDR1 as SGDLS and CDR2 as YYNGEE. This CDR3 contains 15 residues. The CDR3 loop reads CASSVGSAGNTEAFF. The CDR3 nucleotides read TGTGCCAGCAGCGTAGGGTCCGCCGGGAACACTGAAGCTTTCTTT.

The chain joins TRBV20-1 to TRBJ2-2, with 11 bases that match TRBD2. The CDR3 consists of 15 residues. Germline trimming cut 3 bases from V and 4 bases from J; bases unmatched to any gene: 4. Germline assignment: CDR1 DFQATT and CDR2 SNEGSKA (reference sequence). CDR3 sequence: CSASLAGGVTGELFF. CDR3 DNA: TGCAGTGCTAGTCTAGCGGGGGGTGTCACCGGGGAGCTGTTTTTT.

The gene calls are TRBV5-1 and TRBJ2-2; 11 nucleotides agree with TRBD2. The CDR3 loop spans 19 amino acids. With V trimmed by 1 base and J by 0 bases, 8 bases remained unmatched. The germline V gene has CDR1 SGHRS and CDR2 YFSETQ. CDR3 amino acids: CASSLRALAGGTNTGELFF. The CDR3 DNA reads as TGCGCCAGCAGCTTGAGGGCCCTAGCGGGAGGAACGAACACCGGGGAGCTGTTTTTT.